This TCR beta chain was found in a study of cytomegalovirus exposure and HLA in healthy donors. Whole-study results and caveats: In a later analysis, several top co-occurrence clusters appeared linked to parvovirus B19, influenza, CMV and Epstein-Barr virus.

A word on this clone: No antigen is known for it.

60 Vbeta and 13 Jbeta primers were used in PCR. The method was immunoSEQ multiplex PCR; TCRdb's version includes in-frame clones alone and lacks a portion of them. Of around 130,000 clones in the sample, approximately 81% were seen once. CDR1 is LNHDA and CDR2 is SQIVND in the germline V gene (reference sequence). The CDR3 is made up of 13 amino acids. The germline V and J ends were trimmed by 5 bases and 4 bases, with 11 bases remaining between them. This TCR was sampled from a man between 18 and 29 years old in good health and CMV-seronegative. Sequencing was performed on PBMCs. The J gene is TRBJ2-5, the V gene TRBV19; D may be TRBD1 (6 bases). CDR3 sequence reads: CASSPQGRETQYF. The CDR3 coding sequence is TGTGCCAGTAGTCCCCAGGGGCGAGAGACCCAGTACTTC.